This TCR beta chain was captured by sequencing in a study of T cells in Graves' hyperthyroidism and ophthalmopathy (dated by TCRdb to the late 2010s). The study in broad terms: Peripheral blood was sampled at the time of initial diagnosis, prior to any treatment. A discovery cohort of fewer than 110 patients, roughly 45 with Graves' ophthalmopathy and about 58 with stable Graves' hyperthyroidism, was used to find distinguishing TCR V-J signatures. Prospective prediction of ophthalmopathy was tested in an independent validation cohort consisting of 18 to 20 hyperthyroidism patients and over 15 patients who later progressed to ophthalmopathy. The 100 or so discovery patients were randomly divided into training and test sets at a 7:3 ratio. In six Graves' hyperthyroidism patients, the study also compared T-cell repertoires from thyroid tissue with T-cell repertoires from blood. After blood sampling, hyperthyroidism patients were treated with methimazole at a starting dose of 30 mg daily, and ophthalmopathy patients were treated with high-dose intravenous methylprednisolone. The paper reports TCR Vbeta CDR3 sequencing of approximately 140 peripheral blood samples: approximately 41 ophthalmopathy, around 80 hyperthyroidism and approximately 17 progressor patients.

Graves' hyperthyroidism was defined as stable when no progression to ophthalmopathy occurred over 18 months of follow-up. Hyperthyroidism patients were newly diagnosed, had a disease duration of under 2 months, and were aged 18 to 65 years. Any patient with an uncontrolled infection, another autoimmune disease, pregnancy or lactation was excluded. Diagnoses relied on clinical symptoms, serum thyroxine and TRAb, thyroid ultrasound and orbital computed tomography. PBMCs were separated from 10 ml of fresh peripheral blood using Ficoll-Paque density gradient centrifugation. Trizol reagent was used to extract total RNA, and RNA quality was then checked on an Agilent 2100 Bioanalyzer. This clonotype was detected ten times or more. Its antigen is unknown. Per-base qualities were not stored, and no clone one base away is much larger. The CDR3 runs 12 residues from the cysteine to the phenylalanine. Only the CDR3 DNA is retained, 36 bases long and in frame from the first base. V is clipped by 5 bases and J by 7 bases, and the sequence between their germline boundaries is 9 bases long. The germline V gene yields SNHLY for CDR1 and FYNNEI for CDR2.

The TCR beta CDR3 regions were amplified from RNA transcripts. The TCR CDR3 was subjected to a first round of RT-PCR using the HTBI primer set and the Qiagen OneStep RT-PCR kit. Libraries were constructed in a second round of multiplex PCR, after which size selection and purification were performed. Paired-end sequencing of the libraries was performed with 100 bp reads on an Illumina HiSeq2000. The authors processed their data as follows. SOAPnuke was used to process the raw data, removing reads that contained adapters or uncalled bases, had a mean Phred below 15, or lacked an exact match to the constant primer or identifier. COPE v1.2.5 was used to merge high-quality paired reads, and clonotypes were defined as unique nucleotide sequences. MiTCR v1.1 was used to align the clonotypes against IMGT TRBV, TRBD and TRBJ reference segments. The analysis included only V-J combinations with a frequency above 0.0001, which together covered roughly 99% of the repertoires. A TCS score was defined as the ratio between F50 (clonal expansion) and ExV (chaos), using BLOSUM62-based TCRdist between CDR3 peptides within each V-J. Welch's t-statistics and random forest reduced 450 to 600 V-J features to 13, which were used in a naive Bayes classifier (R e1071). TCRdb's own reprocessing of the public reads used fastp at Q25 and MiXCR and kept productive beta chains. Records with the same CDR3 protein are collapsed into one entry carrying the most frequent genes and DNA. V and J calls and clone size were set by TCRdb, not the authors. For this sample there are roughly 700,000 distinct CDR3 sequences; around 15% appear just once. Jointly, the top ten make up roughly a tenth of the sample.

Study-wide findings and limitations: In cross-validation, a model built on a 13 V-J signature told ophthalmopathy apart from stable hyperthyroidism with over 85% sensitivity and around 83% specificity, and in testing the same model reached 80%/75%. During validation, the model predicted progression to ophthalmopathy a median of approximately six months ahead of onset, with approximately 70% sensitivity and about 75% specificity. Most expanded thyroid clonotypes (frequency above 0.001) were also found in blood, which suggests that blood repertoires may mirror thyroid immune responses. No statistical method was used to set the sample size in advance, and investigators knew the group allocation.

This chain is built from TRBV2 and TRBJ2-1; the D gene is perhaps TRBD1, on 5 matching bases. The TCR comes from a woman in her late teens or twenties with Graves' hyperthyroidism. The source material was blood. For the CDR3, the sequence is CASSYRFNEQFF. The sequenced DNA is TGTGCCAGCAGTTACAGGTTTAATGAGCAGTTCTTC. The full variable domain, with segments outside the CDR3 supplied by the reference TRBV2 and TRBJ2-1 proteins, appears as EPEVTQTPSHQVTQMGQEVILRCVPISNHLYFYWYRQILGQKVEFLVSFYNNEISEKSEIFDDQFSVERPDGSNFTLKIRSTKLEDSAMYFCASSYRFNEQFFGPGTRLTVL.